This is a list of T cell receptor beta chains from one sample in a study of post-analysis software for immune sequencing data. TCRdb itself ran the PCR reads through MiXCR, one entry per CDR3 protein. The repertoire holds roughly 800,000 distinct CDR3 sequences, with 46% as singletons. The material sequenced was blood. The receptors originated from a girl aged 10-17 years with multiple sclerosis. Both conserved end residues are part of each CDR3. Fields, in order: clone size, J gene, D gene, V gene, CDR3 DNA, CDR3 protein. D genes are given only for firm matches. Not every row has a clone size; where given, it reads once, few, many or a size class.

>few|TRBJ1-2|TRBD1|TRBV27
TGTGCCAGCAGTTCGAGGGGGCGCCGCTATGGCTACACCTTC
CASSSRGRRYGYTF
>.|TRBJ1-4|.|TRBV11-2
TGTGCCTACCGACCTCCGGGGGATGAAAAACTGTTTTTT
CAYRPPGDEKLFF
>.|TRBJ2-7|TRBD2|TRBV20-1
TGCAGTGCACGTAAGGGGCGGGGGGCCTCCGAGCAGTACTTC
CSARKGRGASEQYF
>.|TRBJ2-1|TRBD2|TRBV24-1
TGTGCCACACACCGACTAGCGGGAGTCCGGGGAGGCAATGAGCAGTTCTTC
CATHRLAGVRGGNEQFF
>.|TRBJ2-7|.|TRBV28
TGTGCCAGCAGTTTACGTAGGTTCACATACTACGAGCAGTACTTC
CASSLRRFTYYEQYF
>.|TRBJ2-7|TRBD1|TRBV7-3
TGTGCCAGCAGCTCGACAGGGGGCAGCGCCTACAATGAGCAGTACTTC
CASSSTGGSAYNEQYF
>.|TRBJ2-3|TRBD2|TRBV7-9
TGTGCCAGCAGCCTAGGACTAGCGATAGCAGATACGCAGTATTTT
CASSLGLAIADTQYF
>.|TRBJ2-7|.|TRBV5-1
TGCGCCAGCAGCCATCAGGCGGTGACCTACGAGCAGTACTTC
CASSHQAVTYEQYF
>.|TRBJ1-4|.|TRBV15
TGTGCCACCAGCAGAGAACTCACAGCGGAAAAACTGTTTTTT
CATSRELTAEKLFF
>many|TRBJ1-1|.|TRBV29-1
TGCAGCGTTGAAGTGGGCACTGAAGCTTTCTTT
CSVEVGTEAFF
>few|TRBJ2-5|.|TRBV7-2
TGTGCCAGCAGCTTAGTCAGCGGACGAATGGAGACCCAGTACTTC
CASSLVSGRMETQYF
>.|TRBJ2-7|.|TRBV10-3
TGTGCCATCAGTGGCGCAGGGGCCTACGAGCAGTACTTC
CAISGAGAYEQYF
>.|TRBJ2-7|.|TRBV7-6
TGTGCCAGCAGCTTAGACCACGACAATGAGCAGTACTTC
CASSLDHDNEQYF
>.|TRBJ2-5|TRBD2|TRBV7-9
TGTGCCAGCAGCTTTCAGCCCGCGCCGGGACTAGGAACCCACAGTAGTCGGTACTTC
CASSFQPAPGLGTHSSRYF
>.|TRBJ1-5|.|TRBV7-9
TGTACCAGCAGCTTTCCAGGGGAACCAAATCAGCCCCAGCATTTT
CTSSFPGEPNQPQHF
>.|TRBJ2-7|.|TRBV20-1
TGCAGTGCTAGACCCCCACACAGAGGAACCTACGAGCAGTACTTC
CSARPPHRGTYEQYF
>few|TRBJ2-3|TRBD1|TRBV4-1
TGCGCCAGCAGCCAAGATGATGGCTGGCTCGGACAGGGGCCGGCAGATACGCAGTATTTT
CASSQDDGWLGQGPADTQYF